This T cell receptor (beta chain) was retrieved from a study of cytomegalovirus exposure and HLA in healthy donors. Study conclusions and caveats: An apparent linkage of common viral pathogens to several of the most significant clusters emerged in a later analysis. As a later analysis revealed, the rate of TCR association differed by HLA locus, with DRB1 most and HLA-C fewest.

CDR1 MDHEN and CDR2 SYDVKM come from the germline V gene. CDR3 length: 14 amino acids. V was cut by 8 bases and J by 0 bases, with 13 bases left in between. On this clone itself: Its antigen remains unidentified.

With 60 Vbeta and 13 Jbeta primers, the PCR was carried out. TCRdb keeps only in-frame clones here, not all; method: immunoSEQ multiplex PCR. The sample has some 130,000 clones; over 75% are singletons. The genes are TRBV28 and TRBJ1-1; possible D gene TRBD1, 5 bases. The source material was PBMCs. The clonotype comes from a male donor in good health and CMV-seropositive. The CDR3 DNA follows: TGTGCCAGCGAGGAGGGGCCTGTGAACACTGAAGCTTTCTTT. This sequence encodes CASEEGPVNTEAFF.